The 6 T cell receptor beta chains listed next were all sequenced from one sample in a study of blood T cells in healthy people across ages. Through a sample-barcoded 5' primer and a J-beta primer mix, a second PCR was run for about 6 to 11 cycles. A single record per CDR3 protein comes from TCRdb applying MiXCR to the 5' RACE reads. The sample yields 1.5 million to 2 million distinct CDR3 sequences, approximately 32% seen once. Sequenced sample: blood. The receptors originated from a woman aged 25 to 39 in good health.

V is TRBV6-6 and J is TRBJ2-3; D is ambiguous. This CDR3 has 14 amino acids. V lost 6 bases, J lost 0 bases, and 10 bases lay in between. Germline CDR1 and CDR2: MNHNY and SVGAGI (reference sequence). The CDR3 nucleotides read TGTGCCAGCAGCAATACACCTAGCACAGATACGCAGTATTTT. It yields the protein CASSNTPSTDTQYF.

This clonotype has a count of ten or more. The chain has TRBV7-3 and TRBJ2-3; D is unresolved. Looked up from germline, CDR1 is SGHTA and CDR2 is FQGTGA. Between the trimmed V and J ends, which lost 2 bases and 8 bases, there was a span of 8 bases. CDR3 length equals 12 residues. The DNA for the CDR3 is TGTGCCAGCAGCTTAGGGAAGGGTACGCAGTATTTT. This gives the protein CASSLGKGTQYF.

A note on this clonotype: It may be a read error: a sequence one base away is much more abundant. The chain combines TRBV9 with TRBJ2-6; D might be TRBD1 or TRBD2, each matching 5 bases. Germline V gives CDR1 SGDLS, CDR2 YYNGEE. The CDR3 extends over 16 amino acids. The CDR3 is CASGVQGRRGANVLTF. The CDR3 DNA is TGTGCCAGCGGCGTTCAGGGACGACGTGGGGCCAACGTCCTGACTTTC.

The V gene is TRBV6-1, the J gene TRBJ1-6, with D uncertain. Trimming left V 1 base short and J 10 bases short, with 11 bases between. Germline V gives CDR1 MNHNS, CDR2 SASEGT. CDR3 length equals 14 residues. CDR3 sequence reads: CASSEGPGGSPLHF. The CDR3 DNA reads TGTGCCAGCAGTGAAGGGCCAGGCGGATCACCCCTCCACTTT.

On this clonotype itself: It may be a read error: a sequence one base away is much more abundant. The V call is TRBV15, the J call TRBJ1-5; possibly TRBD1 for D (6 bases). Germline values: CDR1 LNHNV, CDR2 YYDKDF (reference sequence). The CDR3 length is 15 residues. CDR3 in amino acids: CATSRYRVVGQPRHF. CDR3 nucleotides: TGTGCCACCAGCAGATACAGGGTAGTTGGTCAGCCCCGGCATTTT.

The V gene is TRBV20-1, the J gene TRBJ1-1; 7 positions match TRBD1. V was pared by 6 bases and J by 0 bases, with 7 bases of the junction left unmatched. Germline V CDR1 and CDR2: DFQATT, SNEGSKA (reference sequence). CDR3 length equals 14 residues. The CDR3 is CSAPTGHMNTEAFF. CDR3 DNA sequence: TGCAGTGCACCGACAGGGCACATGAACACTGAAGCTTTCTTT.